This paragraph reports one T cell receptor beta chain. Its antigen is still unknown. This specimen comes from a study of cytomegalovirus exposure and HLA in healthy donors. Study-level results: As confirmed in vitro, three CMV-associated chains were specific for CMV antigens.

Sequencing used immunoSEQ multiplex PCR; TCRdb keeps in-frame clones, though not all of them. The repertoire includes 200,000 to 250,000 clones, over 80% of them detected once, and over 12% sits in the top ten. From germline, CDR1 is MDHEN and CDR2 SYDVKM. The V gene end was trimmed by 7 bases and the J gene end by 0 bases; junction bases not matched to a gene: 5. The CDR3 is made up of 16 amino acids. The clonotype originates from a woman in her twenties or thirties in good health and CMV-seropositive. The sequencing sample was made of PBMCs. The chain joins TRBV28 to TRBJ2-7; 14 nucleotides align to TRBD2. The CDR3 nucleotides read TGTGCCAGCACAGGGACTAGCGGGAGCTTCTCCTACGAGCAGTACTTC. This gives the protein CASTGTSGSFSYEQYF.